This TCR beta chain was identified in a study of cytomegalovirus exposure and HLA in healthy donors. Overall study context: Early on, a data release was issued that held some 85 million unique TCRs from HLA-typed donors.

The germline CDR1 and CDR2 sequences are MNHNS and SASEGT. The CDR3 is 12 amino acids. V was trimmed by 6 bases and J by 4 bases, leaving 7 bases between them. Notes on the study in general: No immune exposure information besides CMV serostatus was available. A later analysis reportedly found fewer N-insertions in an Asian-associated ancestry cluster than the approximately 660-donor mean.

Turning to this clone: The target antigen is unknown. Other DNA sequences in the same sample also yield this CDR3.

The PCR was carried out with 60 Vbeta primers and 13 Jbeta primers. Profiled with immunoSEQ multiplex PCR; TCRdb holds only in-frame clones, not every one. The sample contains some 170,000 clones, around 79% of which appear only once. The chain couples TRBV6-1 to TRBJ2-1; D might be TRBD1 (6 bases). The source of this sequence is a man between 40 and 49 years old in good health and CMV-seropositive. Sequencing was done on a sample of PBMCs. The CDR3: CASRDRYNEQFF. The CDR3 DNA is TGTGCCAGCAGGGACAGATACAATGAGCAGTTCTTC.